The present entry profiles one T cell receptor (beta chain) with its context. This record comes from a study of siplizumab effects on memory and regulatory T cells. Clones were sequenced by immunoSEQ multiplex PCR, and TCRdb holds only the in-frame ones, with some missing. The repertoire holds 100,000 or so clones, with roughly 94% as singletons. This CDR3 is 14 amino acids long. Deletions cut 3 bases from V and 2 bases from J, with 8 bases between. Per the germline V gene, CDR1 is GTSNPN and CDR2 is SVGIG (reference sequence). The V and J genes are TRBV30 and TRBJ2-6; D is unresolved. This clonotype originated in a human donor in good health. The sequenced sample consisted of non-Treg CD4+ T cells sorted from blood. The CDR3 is CAWRVFTGANVLTF. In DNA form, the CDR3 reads TGTGCCTGGAGGGTTTTTACTGGGGCCAACGTCCTGACTTTC.